This T cell receptor beta chain derives from a study of blood T cell repertoires in COVID-19 (dated by TCRdb to between 2020 and 2021). General notes on the study: Collaborator samples came from the United States, Italy and Spain and covered acute and convalescent phases of COVID-19. The prospective study material was composed of cDNA or gDNA derived from T cells, B-cell-depleted T cells, or PBMCs. Deeply sampled blood TCRbeta repertoires from subjects exposed to, actively infected with, or recovered from COVID-19 were included in the dataset. The repertoires were released in a freely available public database meant as a resource for research on the immune response to SARS-CoV-2. The samples were drawn from two sources: the first 160 participants of the ongoing ImmuneRACE study, and some 1,300 subjects contributed by 6 global collaborators. The sample metadata nearly always contained a de-identified subject ID, COVID-19 status, age in years and sex. Where available, HLA class I and class II types were obtained from metadata supplied by the sample provider rather than from assay-based typing. Points the paper makes about the study in general: The amount of clinical and demographic metadata varied by source and participant and was provided uncurated.

Worth noting for this clone: Its antigen specificity is not known. Base qualities are not recorded, but no much larger clone differs from it by a single base.

The CDR3 runs 15 residues from the cysteine to the phenylalanine. CDR3 DNA is the only sequence kept; it has 45 bases, read in frame from the first base. Between the V and J ends, shortened by 1 base and 9 bases respectively, the junction contains 16 bases. As encoded in the germline V gene (reference sequence), CDR1 is LNHDA while CDR2 is SQIVND. Collaborating institutions collected whole blood in K2EDTA tubes following their own protocols. For TCRbeta analysis, collaborators shipped samples as frozen whole blood, isolated PBMCs, or DNA extracted from either of those sample types. The immunoSEQ Assay, a bias-controlled multiplex PCR, was used to amplify TCRbeta CDR3 regions from genomic DNA. The paper's processing steps were these. Nucleated cell counts per sample were estimated from amplification of reference gene primers within the assay. Sequence reads were collapsed and filtered to measure the absolute abundance of every unique TCRbeta CDR3 rearrangement. For each sample, productive Simpson clonality was calculated by taking the square root of Simpson's diversity index across productive rearrangements. Here the immuneACCESS table is served through TCRdb, limited to in-frame sequences with V and J called. Missing clones are a known gap in these copies; in checked studies unresolved V genes cover under half, and the rest lacks a known reason. V and J calls and clone size are given by that table; D and trimming were obtained from the DNA. The sample data list 100,000 to 140,000 clones, and about 91% of these were observed just once. Roughly 6.6% of the sample is held by the ten biggest clonotypes.

What was sequenced was peripheral blood. Here the chain combines TRBV19 and TRBJ2-1; TRBD1 is a weak D gene call, 5 bases matching. The TCR originated in a man in his fifties with active or convalescent COVID-19. The sequenced DNA is TGTGCCAGTAGTATAGGCAGAGTAGTCCAGGGTGAGCAGTTCTTC. It codes for CASSIGRVVQGEQFF.